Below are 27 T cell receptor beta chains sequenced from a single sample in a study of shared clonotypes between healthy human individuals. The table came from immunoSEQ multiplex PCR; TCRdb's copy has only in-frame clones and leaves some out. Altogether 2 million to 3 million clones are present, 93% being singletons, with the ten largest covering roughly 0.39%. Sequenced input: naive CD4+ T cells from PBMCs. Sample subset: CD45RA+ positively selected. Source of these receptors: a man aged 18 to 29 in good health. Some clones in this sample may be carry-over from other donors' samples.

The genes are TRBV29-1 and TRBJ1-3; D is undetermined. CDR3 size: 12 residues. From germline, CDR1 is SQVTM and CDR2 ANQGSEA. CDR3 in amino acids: CSALTSGNTIYF. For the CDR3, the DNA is TGCAGTGCCCTTACCTCTGGAAACACCATATATTTT.

CDR3 sequence reads: CASSLRGQGFVETQYF. CDR3 coding DNA: TGTGCCAGCAGTTTAAGGGGACAGGGGTTCGTAGAGACCCAGTACTTC. The gene calls are TRBV27 and TRBJ2-5; 10 bases line up with TRBD1. Per germline, CDR1 MNHEY and CDR2 SMNVEV (reference sequence). The CDR3 sequence is 16 residues long. V shed 2 bases and J 4 bases; nucleotides not matched to a gene: 7.

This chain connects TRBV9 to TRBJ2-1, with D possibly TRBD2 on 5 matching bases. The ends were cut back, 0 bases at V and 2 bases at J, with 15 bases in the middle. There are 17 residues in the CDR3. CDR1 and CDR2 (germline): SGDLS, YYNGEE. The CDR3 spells CASSVASRTGTYNEQFF. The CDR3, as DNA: TGTGCCAGCAGCGTAGCTTCAAGGACGGGAACCTACAATGAGCAGTTCTTC.

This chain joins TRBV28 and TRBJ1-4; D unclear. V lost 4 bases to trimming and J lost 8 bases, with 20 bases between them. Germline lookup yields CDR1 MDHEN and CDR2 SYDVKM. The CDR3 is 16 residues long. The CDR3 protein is CASSSSRTRVGEKLFF. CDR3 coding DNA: TGTGCCAGCAGTTCCTCTCGTACGAGGGTAGGCGAAAAACTGTTTTTT.

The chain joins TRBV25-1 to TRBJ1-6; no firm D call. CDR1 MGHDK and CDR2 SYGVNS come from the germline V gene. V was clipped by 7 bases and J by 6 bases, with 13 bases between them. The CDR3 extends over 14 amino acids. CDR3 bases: TGTGCCAGCACAACGGCCACGGGTAATTCACCCCTCCACTTT. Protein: CASTTATGNSPLHF.

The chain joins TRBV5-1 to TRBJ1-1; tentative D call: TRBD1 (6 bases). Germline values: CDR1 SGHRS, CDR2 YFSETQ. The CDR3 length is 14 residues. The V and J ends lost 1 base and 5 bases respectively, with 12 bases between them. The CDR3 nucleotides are TGCGCCAGCAGCTTGCAGGGGATGGAAACTGAAGCTTTCTTT. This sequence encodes CASSLQGMETEAFF.

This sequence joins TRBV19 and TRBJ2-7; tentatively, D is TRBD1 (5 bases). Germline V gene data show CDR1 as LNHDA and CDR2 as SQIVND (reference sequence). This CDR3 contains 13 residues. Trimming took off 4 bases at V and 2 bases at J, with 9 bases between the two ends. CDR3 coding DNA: TGTGCCAGTAGTAAGGAGACAGCCTACGAGCAGTACTTC. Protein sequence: CASSKETAYEQYF.

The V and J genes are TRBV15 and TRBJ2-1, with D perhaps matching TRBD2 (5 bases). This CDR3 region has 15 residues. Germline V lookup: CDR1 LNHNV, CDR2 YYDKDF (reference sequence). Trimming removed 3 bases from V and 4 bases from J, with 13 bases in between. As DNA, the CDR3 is TGTGCCACCAGCAGGTTGGAGGTCTCGTACAATGAGCAGTTCTTC. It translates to CATSRLEVSYNEQFF.

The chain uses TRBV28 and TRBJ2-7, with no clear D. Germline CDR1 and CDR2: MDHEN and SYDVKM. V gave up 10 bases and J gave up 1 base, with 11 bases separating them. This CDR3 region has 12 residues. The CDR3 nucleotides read TGTGCCACTACCTTGGGGTCCTACGAGCAGTACTTC. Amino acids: CATTLGSYEQYF.

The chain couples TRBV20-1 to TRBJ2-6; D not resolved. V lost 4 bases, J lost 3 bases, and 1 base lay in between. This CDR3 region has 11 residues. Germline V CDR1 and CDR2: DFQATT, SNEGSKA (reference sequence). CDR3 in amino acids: CSANGANVLTF. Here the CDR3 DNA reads TGCAGTGCTAATGGGGCCAACGTCCTGACTTTC.

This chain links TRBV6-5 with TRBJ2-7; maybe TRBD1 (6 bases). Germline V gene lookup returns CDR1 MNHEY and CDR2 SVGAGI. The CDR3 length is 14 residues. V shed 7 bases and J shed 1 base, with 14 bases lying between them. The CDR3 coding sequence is TGTGCCAGCATGAGGGTACAGGGATCCTACGAGCAGTACTTC. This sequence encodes CASMRVQGSYEQYF.

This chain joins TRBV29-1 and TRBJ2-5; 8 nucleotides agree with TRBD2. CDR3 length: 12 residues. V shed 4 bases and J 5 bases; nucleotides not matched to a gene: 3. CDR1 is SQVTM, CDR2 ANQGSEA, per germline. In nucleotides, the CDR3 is TGCAGCGTTGTCCAGCGGGAGGAGACCCAGTACTTC. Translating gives CSVVQREETQYF. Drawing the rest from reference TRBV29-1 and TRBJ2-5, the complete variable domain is SAVISQKPSRDICQRGTSLTIQCQVDSQVTMMFWYRQQPGQSLTLIATANQGSEATYESGFVIDKFPISRPNLTFSTLTVSNMSPEDSSIYLCSVVQREETQYFGPGTRLLVL.

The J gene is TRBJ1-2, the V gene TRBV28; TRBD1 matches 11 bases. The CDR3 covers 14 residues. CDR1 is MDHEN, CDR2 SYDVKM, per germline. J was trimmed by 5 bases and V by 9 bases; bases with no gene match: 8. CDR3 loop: CASLVGTGGYGYTF. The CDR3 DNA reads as TGTGCCAGTTTAGTCGGGACAGGGGGGTATGGCTACACCTTC.

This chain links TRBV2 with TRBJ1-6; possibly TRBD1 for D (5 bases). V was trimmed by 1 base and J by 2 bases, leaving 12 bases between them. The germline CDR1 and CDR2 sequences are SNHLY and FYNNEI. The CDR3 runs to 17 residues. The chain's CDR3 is CASSEEGWSPYNSPLHF. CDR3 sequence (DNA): TGTGCCAGCAGTGAAGAGGGGTGGAGCCCCTATAATTCACCCCTCCACTTT. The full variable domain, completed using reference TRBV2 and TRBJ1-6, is EPEVTQTPSHQVTQMGQEVILRCVPISNHLYFYWYRQILGQKVEFLVSFYNNEISEKSEIFDDQFSVERPDGSNFTLKIRSTKLEDSAMYFCASSEEGWSPYNSPLHFGNGTRLTVT.

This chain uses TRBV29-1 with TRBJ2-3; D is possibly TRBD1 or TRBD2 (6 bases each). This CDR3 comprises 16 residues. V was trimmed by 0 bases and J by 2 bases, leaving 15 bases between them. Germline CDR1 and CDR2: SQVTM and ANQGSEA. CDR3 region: CSVEEVRGQDTDTQYF. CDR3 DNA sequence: TGCAGCGTTGAAGAGGTTCGGGGGCAGGACACAGATACGCAGTATTTT.

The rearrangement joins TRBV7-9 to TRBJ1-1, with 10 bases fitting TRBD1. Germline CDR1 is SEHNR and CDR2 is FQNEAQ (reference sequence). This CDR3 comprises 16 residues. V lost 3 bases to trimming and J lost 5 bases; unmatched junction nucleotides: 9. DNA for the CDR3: TGTGCCAGCAGCTTCGACACGGGACAGGGGAGGACTGAAGCTTTCTTT. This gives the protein CASSFDTGQGRTEAFF.

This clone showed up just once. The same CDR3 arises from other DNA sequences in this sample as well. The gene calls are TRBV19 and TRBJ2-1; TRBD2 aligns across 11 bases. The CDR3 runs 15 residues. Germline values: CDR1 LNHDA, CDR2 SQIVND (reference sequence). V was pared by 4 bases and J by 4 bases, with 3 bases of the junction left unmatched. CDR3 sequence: CASSTGLAVYNEQFF. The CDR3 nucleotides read TGTGCCAGTAGTACGGGACTAGCGGTATACAATGAGCAGTTCTTC.

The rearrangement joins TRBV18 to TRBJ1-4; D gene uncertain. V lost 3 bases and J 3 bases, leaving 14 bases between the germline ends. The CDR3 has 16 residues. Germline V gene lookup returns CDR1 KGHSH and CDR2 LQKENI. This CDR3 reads CASSPGASAANEKLFF. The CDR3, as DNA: TGTGCCAGCTCACCCGGCGCGTCCGCGGCTAATGAAAAACTGTTTTTT. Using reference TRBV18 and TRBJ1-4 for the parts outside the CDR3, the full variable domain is NAGVMQNPRHLVRRRGQEARLRCSPMKGHSHVYWYRQLPEEGLKFMVYLQKENIIDESGMPKERFSAEFPKEGPSILRIQQVVRGDSAAYFCASSPGASAANEKLFFGSGTQLSVL.

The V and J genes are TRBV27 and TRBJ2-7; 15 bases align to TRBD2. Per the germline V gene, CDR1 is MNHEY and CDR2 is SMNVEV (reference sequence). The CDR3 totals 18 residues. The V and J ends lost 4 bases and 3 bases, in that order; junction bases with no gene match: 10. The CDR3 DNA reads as TGTGCCAGCAGTTCGACGGGACTAGCGGGAGGACACTACTACGAGCAGTACTTC. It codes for CASSSTGLAGGHYYEQYF.

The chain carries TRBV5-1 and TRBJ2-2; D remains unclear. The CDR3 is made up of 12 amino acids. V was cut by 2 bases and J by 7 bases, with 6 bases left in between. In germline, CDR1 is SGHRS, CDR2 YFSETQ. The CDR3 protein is CASSFELGELFF. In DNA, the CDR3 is TGCGCCAGCAGCTTCGAACTCGGGGAGCTGTTTTTT.

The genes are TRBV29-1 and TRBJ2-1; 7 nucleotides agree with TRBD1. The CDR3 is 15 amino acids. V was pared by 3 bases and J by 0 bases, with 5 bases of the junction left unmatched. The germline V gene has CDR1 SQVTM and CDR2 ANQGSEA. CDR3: CSVDTDRSSYNEQFF. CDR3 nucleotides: TGCAGCGTTGACACGGACAGGAGCTCCTACAATGAGCAGTTCTTC.

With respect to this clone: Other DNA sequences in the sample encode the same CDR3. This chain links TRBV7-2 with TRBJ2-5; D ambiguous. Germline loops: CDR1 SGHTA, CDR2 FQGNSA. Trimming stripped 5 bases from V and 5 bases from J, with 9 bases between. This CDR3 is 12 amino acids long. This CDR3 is CASSPGRETQYF. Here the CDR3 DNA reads TGTGCCAGCAGCCCCGGCCGGGAGACCCAGTACTTC.

CDR3 DNA sequence: TGTGCCAGCAGTCCCCTCGGGACAGGGAGCACAGATACGCAGTATTTT. Amino acids: CASSPLGTGSTDTQYF. The chain joins TRBV27 to TRBJ2-3, with 9 bases aligning to TRBD1. CDR1 and CDR2 from the germline V gene are MNHEY and SMNVEV (reference sequence). This CDR3 has 16 residues. J lost 0 bases, V lost 5 bases, and 6 bases had no gene match.

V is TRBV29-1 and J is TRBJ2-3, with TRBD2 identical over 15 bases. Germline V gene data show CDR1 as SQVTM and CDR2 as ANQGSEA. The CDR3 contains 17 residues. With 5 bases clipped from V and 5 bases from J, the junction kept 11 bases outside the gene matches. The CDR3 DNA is TGCAGCGTTCACCCGACTCAGGGACTAGCGGGAGGAGATACGCAGTATTTT. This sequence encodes CSVHPTQGLAGGDTQYF.

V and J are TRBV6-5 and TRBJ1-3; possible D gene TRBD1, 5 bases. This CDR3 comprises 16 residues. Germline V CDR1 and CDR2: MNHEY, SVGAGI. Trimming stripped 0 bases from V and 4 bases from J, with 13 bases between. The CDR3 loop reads CASSYSGGTTGNTIYF. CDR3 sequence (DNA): TGTGCCAGCAGTTACTCCGGGGGGACGACAGGAAACACCATATATTTT.

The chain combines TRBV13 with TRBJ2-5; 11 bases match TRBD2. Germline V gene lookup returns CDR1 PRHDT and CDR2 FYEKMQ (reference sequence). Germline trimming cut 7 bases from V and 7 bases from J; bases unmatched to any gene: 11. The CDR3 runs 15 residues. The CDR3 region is CASTDSGRAGWTQYF. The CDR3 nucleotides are TGTGCCAGCACCGATAGCGGGAGGGCTGGGTGGACCCAGTACTTC.

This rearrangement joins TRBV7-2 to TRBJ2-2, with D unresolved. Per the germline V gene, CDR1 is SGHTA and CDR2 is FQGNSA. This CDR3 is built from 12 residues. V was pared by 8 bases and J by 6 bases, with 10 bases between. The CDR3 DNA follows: TGTGCCAGCGGGCATTTTTCCGGGGAGCTGTTTTTT. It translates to CASGHFSGELFF.